This TCR beta chain was sequenced in a study of T cell responses to AZD1222 COVID-19 vaccine. Study results and limitations: Spike-specific TCR breadth rose after two AZD1222 doses, and depth rose as well.

Profiled with immunoSEQ multiplex PCR; TCRdb holds only in-frame clones, not every one. The sample carries roughly 150,000 clones, around 88% recorded once. Concerning this clone: Its antigen is not known.

Pooling covered second doses at about 4 or about 12 weeks. V lost 4 bases, J lost 9 bases, and 10 bases lay in between. CDR3 length: 11 amino acids. CDR1 is SEHNR, CDR2 FQNEAQ, per germline (reference sequence). The source material was peripheral blood, sampled 28 days after the second AZD1222 dose. The rearrangement joins TRBV7-9 to TRBJ2-7; D gene uncertain. This TCR came from an adult who received the AZD1222 COVID-19 vaccine. The CDR3 is CASSSKGAQYF. In DNA, the CDR3 is TGTGCCAGCAGCTCCAAGGGCGCGCAGTACTTC.